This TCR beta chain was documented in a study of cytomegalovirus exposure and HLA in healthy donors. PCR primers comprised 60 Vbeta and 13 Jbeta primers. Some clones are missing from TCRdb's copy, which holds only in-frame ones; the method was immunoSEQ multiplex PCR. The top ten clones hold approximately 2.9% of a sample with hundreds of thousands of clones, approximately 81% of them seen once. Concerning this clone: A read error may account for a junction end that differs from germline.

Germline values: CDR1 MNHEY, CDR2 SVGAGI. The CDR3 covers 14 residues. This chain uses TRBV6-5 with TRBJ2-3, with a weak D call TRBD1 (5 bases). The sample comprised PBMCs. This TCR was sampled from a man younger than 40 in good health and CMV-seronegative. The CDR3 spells CASSPDGKVGAHDF. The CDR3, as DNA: TGTGCCAGCAGTCCCGATGGCAAGGTTGGGGCGCACGATTTT.